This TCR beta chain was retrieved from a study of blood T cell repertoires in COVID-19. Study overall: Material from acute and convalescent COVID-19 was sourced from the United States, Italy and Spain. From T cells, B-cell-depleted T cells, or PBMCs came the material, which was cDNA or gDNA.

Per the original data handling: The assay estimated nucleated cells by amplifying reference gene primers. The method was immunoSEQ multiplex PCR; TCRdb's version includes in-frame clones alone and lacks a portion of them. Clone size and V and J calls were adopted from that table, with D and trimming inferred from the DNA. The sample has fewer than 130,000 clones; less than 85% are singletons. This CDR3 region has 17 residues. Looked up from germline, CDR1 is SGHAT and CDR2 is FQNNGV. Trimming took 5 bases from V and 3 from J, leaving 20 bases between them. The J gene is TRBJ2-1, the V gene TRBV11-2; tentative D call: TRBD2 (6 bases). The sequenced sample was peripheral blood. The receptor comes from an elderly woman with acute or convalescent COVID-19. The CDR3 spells CASSHLSGTPGYNEQFF. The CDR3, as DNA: TGTGCCAGCAGCCATCTCTCTGGGACTCCGGGCTACAATGAGCAGTTCTTC. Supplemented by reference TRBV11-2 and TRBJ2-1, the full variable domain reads EAGVAQSPRYKIIEKRQSVAFWCNPISGHATLYWYQQILGQGPKLLIQFQNNGVVDDSQLPKDRFSAERLKGVDSTLKIQPAKLEDSAVYLCASSHLSGTPGYNEQFFGPGTRLTVL.